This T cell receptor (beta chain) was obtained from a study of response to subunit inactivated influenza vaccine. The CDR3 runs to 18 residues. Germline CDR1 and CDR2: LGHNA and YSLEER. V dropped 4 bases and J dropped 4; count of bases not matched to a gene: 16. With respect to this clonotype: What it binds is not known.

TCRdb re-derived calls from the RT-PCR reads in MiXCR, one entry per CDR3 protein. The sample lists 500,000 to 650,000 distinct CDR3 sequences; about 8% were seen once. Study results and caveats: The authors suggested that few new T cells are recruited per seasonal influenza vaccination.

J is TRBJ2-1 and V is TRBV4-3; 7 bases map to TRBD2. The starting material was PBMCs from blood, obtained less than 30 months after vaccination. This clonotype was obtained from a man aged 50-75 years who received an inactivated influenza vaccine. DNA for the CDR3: TGCGCCAGCAGCCCGTATATTACTAGCGCCCCTTTGTACAATGAGCAGTTCTTC. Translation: CASSPYITSAPLYNEQFF.